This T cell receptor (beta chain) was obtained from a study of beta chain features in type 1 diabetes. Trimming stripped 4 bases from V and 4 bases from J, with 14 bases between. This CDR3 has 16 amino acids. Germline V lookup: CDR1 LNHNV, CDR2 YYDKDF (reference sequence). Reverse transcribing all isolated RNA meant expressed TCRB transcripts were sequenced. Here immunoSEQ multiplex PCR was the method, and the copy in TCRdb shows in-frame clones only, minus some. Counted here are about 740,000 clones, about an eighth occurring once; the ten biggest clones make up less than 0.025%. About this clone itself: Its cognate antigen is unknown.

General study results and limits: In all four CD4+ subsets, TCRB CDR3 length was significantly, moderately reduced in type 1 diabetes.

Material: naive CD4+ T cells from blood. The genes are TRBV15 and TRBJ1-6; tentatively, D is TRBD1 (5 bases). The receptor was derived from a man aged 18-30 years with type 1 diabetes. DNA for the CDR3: TGTGCCACCAGCAACCCAGGGATTACATATAATTCACCCCTCCACTTT. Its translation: CATSNPGITYNSPLHF.